This record concerns one TCR beta chain sequence. Its antigen has not been determined. No qualities accompany the bases; no much larger clone lies one base away. The data are from a study of cytomegalovirus exposure and HLA in healthy donors (dated by TCRdb to between 2016 and 2019). Notes on the research overall: An earlier analysis of about 560 of the donors reported roughly 300 Gb of sequence data and some 110 million unique TCR beta sequences obtained from about 179 million T cells. An early release covering about 600 HLA-typed donors comprised roughly 300 gigabases of sequencing data and some 79 million unique TCR sequences. Of the roughly 400 genotyped donors, approximately 83% fell in the genetic ancestry cluster associated with self-reported Caucasian donors. The study aimed to test whether signatures of past pathogen exposure could be identified by cataloging public T cell receptors. Using immunosequencing, the study profiled T cell repertoires from some 670 subjects and related those repertoires to cytomegalovirus serostatus. A separate validation cohort of roughly 110 different subjects was used in addition to the 666-subject first cohort. The study combined high-throughput TCR immunosequencing, statistical association of individual TCRs with disease status, and machine learning to predict cytomegalovirus infection status. A later analysis re-examined previously published TCR beta repertoires from more than 650 donors and added high-resolution HLA genotyping to investigate patterns of TCR occurrence. In the later analysis, no new phenotypic data were used to find candidate immune exposures; instead, reliance was placed on TCR beta sequences and their occurrence across donors. In an earlier analysis of several hundred of the donors, high-throughput TCR beta sequencing was used to judge whether each TCR beta V gene segment behaved as functional or pseudogenic. Alongside the repertoire data, information on donor age, sex, ethnicity and CMV serostatus was compiled. A later genetic analysis took genome-wide SNP genotypes for about 65% of the roughly 670 donors and used that subset as a discovery cohort. Every repertoire in the discovery cohort had been generated on one and the same sequencing platform. Both class I and class II loci were covered by HLA typing, at four-digit resolution. Typing coverage differed by locus: A, B, C, DRB1 and DQB1 were typed in roughly 620-630 donors, DQA1 in roughly 500, DPA1 in 600 to 610, and DPB1 in 450 to 490. About five DR-DQ haplotypes were treated as single units for association and clustering because of strong linkage in the cohort. On average, about 200,000 unique TCR beta nucleotide sequences were sequenced per donor among several hundred genotyped donors of the cohort, with around 19% of those sequences being non-productive.

Its CDR3 holds 14 amino acids, cysteine through phenylalanine. Just the 42-base CDR3 DNA is kept, in frame starting at base 1. Trimming leaves V shorter by 5 bases and J shorter by 5 bases, with the junction holding 7 bases beyond the gene matches. From a lookup of the germline V gene (reference sequence), CDR1 and CDR2 are PRHDT and FYEKMQ. Overall study outcomes, separate from this receptor: In both the original and validation cohorts, the classifier was reported to diagnose cytomegalovirus status with high specificity and sensitivity. In vitro tests confirmed that a few of the cytomegalovirus-associated TCR beta chains recognize cytomegalovirus antigens. In a later analysis, the rate of TCR association differed among HLA loci, with DRB1 alleles having the most associated TCRs and HLA-C alleles having the fewest. Correlated functional status among segregating V segments might reflect linkage disequilibrium, but an unknown experimental factor could not be ruled out. Presence/absence analyses assumed roughly uniform sequencing depth across donors, an assumption that may not hold. Because some donors lacked HLA typing at each locus, the association tests relied only on the typed subset. Because counts were too low, about 15 rarely observed V segments, including chromosome 9 orphons, were left out of the earlier analysis of 587 of the donors. A later analysis reported that several top co-occurrence clusters appeared linked to parvovirus B19, influenza, CMV and Epstein-Barr virus. A later genetic analysis associated a missense DCLRE1C variant with V-gene and J-gene trimming of TCR beta chains, and an independent cohort replicated the association. A further reported finding was that TCR beta sequences accurately predicted the HLA-A and HLA-B alleles for most subjects in the first cohort. The authors suggested that the approach could potentially be generalized to other disease states and immunological phenotypes. Only TCR beta chains were sequenced in this cohort, and the absence of alpha or paired-chain data limited detectable features. The study listed 150 to 200 TCR beta chains as associated with cytomegalovirus. The 87-base-pair reads could not distinguish some IMGT-functional V segments, including TRBV6-2 and TRBV6-3, so those segments were excluded. Across donors, most TCR sequences were observed very rarely, whereas some public TCRs were present in many individuals. In a later analysis, most CMV-associated TCR beta chains were found to appear HLA-restricted, with HLA associations seemingly driven largely by CMV exposure. Assigning TCR associations to individual alleles was difficult when HLA alleles, especially DR and DQ, strongly co-occurred. The sequencing pipeline was judged likely to have produced a cluster of highly shared sequence variants as a technical artifact. A later analysis associated about 17,000 TCR beta sequences with specific HLA alleles at a false discovery rate of 0.05. Compared with equally common non-associated chains, HLA-associated TCR beta chains in a later analysis were more clonally expanded and had lower generation probabilities. In an earlier analysis of a few hundred of the donors, most TCR beta V segments were observed in productive rearrangements about 90% or about 30% of the time, broadly matching IMGT annotations. The only immune exposure information available for the cohort was CMV serostatus. A later genetic analysis reported fewer N-insertions in productive TCRs among donors in an Asian-associated ancestry cluster than the roughly 670-donor mean.

The method behind the library was the immunoSEQ multiplex PCR assay. For the multiplex PCR, a mixture combining 60 forward primers for TCR Vbeta segments and 13 reverse primers for TCR Jbeta segments was used. The CDR3 region of rearranged TCR beta genes was amplified from genomic DNA by a multiplex PCR assay. The Illumina HiSeq System was used to sequence the amplified TCR beta libraries as 87-base-pair reads. The authors processed their data as follows. Across the 700 or so repertoires, a later analysis counted 75 million to 90 million unique TCR beta chains, roughly 11 million of which were shared by at least two donors. Raw reads were error-corrected and collapsed into unique sequences by a nearest-neighbor algorithm in which closely related sequences were merged to remove PCR and sequencing errors. V, D and J gene segments were assigned by aligning CDR3 sequences to IMGT reference sequences. For a sequence to be retained, at least a six-nucleotide match to both a V gene segment and a J gene segment was required. A rearrangement counted as productive if the CDR3 had no stop codons and remained in frame with V and J, and every other rearrangement counted as non-productive. CDR3 was defined by IMGT convention, running from the second conserved V-encoded cysteine to the conserved J-encoded phenylalanine. In an earlier analysis of around 570 of the donors, sequences lacking an unambiguous match to a single V gene segment were excluded. An earlier analysis of about 600 of the donors called V segments functional above 56.7% productive rearrangements and segregating when the between-donor standard deviation exceeded 5%. A statistical classification framework was built to diagnose cytomegalovirus status from the catalog of TCR beta chain sequences. In a later analysis, V and J genes were assigned by comparing TCR nucleotide sequences against IMGT/GENE-DB human TR gene sequences. In a later analysis, CDR3 sequences and most-parsimonious VDJ recombination scenarios were assigned using the TCRdist pipeline. In a later analysis, each TCR beta chain was defined by its CDR3 amino acid sequence together with its V-gene family, and reads without a unique V-gene family were excluded. As a way to deal with suspected cross-contamination and a sequencing artifact, a later analysis dropped roughly 600 nucleotide sequences that were highly shared and had low generation probability. For each public chain, a later analysis derived a clonal expansion index from normalized ranks of inferred template counts within each repertoire. Generation probabilities in a later analysis came from a VDJ recombination model fitted to out-of-frame rearrangements, and those results were checked against IGoR. A later analysis scored TCR-TCR, TCR-HLA and TCR-CMV co-occurrence with hypergeometric tests, applying a repertoire-size bias correction to TCR pairs. A later analysis estimated false discovery rates by permuting HLA or CMV assignments 20 times. In a later analysis, co-occurring TCRs were grouped using DBSCAN, with TCRdist sequence similarity added in when clustering inside HLA-allele-positive subsets. Repertoires with fewer than 30,000 or more than 120,000 public chains, plus five repertoires with anomalous nucleotide sharing, were excluded from co-occurrence clustering. TCRdb's version of the immuneACCESS table is confined to in-frame rearrangements and falls short of the full clone set. An unresolved V gene accounts for under half of the shortfall where checked; the remainder is of unknown origin. V and J calls and clone size are copied from that table; D and trimming were computed from the DNA. Recorded for this sample are approximately 150,000 clones; approximately 70% of them occurred a single time. The top ten hold 1.5% to 2% of the sample.

The cohort was made up of 500 to 800 healthy bone marrow donors. Cohort members were all nominally healthy when sampled, although unrecorded immune exposures were likely present. The donor was CMV seronegative and belonged to the group of around 350 seronegative cohort members. A peripheral blood sample was provided by each donor, and peripheral blood mononuclear cells were used for TCR beta sequencing. The Qiagen DNeasy Blood Extraction Kit was used to extract genomic DNA from the blood cell samples. Source material: PBMCs. The chain couples TRBV13 to TRBJ2-7; 9 bases in between match TRBD1. This clonotype was sampled from a woman aged 18-29 years in good health and CMV-seronegative. The CDR3 protein is CASSPDRGLNEQYF. The nucleotide sequence is given as TGTGCCAGCAGCCCGGACAGGGGACTTAACGAGCAGTACTTC.